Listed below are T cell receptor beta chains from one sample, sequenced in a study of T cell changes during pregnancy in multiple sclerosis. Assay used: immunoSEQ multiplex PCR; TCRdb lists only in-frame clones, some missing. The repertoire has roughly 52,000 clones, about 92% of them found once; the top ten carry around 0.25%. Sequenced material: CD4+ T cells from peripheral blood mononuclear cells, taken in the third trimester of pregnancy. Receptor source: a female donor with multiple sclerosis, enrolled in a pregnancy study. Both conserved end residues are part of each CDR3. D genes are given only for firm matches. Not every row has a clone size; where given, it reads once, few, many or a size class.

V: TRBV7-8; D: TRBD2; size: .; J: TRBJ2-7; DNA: TGTGCCAGCAGGATACGAAGCGGGGGGGCTTCCGAGCAGTACTTC; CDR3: CASRIRSGGASEQYF
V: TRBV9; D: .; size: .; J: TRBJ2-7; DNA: TGTGCCAGCAGCCCCTCTAGCCGCGAGCAGTACTTC; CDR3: CASSPSSREQYF
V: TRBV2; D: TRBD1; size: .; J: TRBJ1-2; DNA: TGTGCCAGCAGTGAACGGGGGACAGGAGGAGGCTACACCTTC; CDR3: CASSERGTGGGYTF
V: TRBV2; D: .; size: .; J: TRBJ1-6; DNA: TGTGCCAGCAGTGACCGGTCGGGCTATAATTCACCCCTCCACTTT; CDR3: CASSDRSGYNSPLHF
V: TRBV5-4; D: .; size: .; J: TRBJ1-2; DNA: TGTGCCAGCAGCTACGACAGGCAACCTAACTATGGCTACACCTTC; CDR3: CASSYDRQPNYGYTF
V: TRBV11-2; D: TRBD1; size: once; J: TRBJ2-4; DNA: TGTGCCAGCGCCTATAAGGGGGGGACAGGGAAAAACATTCAGTACTTC; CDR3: CASAYKGGTGKNIQYF
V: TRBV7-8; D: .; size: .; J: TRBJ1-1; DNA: TGTGCCAGCAGCCTCGCACAACAGGGCGCTGAAGCTTTCTTT; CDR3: CASSLAQQGAEAFF
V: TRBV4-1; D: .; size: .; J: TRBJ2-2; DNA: TGCGCCAGCAGCCAAGATTCCGGGGAAGGGGAGCTGTTTTTT; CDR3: CASSQDSGEGELFF
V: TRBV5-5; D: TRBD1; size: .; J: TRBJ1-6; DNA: TGTGCCAGCGGGACAGGGGGCAATTCACCCCTCCACTTT; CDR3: CASGTGGNSPLHF
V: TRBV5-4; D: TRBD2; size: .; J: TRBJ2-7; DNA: TGTGCCAGCAGCATGATGACTAGCGGAGGCTACGAGCAGTACTTC; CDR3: CASSMMTSGGYEQYF
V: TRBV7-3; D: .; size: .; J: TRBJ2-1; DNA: TGTGCCAGCACCCTTGGCGGCGCAGACAATGAGCAGTTCTTC; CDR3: CASTLGGADNEQFF
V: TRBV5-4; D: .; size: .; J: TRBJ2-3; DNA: TGTGCCAGCAGCCGCACAGGGACGGATACGCAGTATTTT; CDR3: CASSRTGTDTQYF
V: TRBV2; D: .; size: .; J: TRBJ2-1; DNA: TGTGCCAGCACTAGACAGTACAATGAGCAGTTCTTC; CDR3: CASTRQYNEQFF
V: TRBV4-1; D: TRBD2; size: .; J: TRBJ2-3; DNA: TGCGCCAGCAGCATAACGGGACTAGCGTCAGATACGCAGTATTTT; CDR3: CASSITGLASDTQYF
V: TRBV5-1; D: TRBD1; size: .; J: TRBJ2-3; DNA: TGCGCCAGCAGCTTGGCGGCAGGGGGAACAGATACGCAGTATTTT; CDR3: CASSLAAGGTDTQYF
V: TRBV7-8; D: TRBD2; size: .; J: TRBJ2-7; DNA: TGTGCCAGCAGCTTAATCCTAGCGGGAATCTACGAGCAGTACTTC; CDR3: CASSLILAGIYEQYF
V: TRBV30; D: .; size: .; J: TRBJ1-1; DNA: TGTGCCTGGAGTGTACCCCGGGGGAGCACTGAAGCTTTCTTT; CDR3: CAWSVPRGSTEAFF
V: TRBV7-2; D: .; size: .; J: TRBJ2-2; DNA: TGTGCCAGCAGCTTACACTTAAACACCGGGGAGCTGTTTTTT; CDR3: CASSLHLNTGELFF
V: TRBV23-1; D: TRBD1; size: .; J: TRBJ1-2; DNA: TGCGCCATCGGGACAGGGACAGCTAACTATGGCTACACCTTC; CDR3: CAIGTGTANYGYTF
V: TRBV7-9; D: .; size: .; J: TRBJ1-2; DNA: TGTGCCAGCAGCTCCGGGGGGGAGCGAGCGCGGTATGGCTACACCTTC; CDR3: CASSSGGERARYGYTF
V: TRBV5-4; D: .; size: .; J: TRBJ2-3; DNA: TGTGCCAGCAGACACGGGAGTTCAGATACGCAGTATTTT; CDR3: CASRHGSSDTQYF
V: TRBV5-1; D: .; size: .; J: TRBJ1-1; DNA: TGCGCCAGCAGCTTGGGTTTACAGGACGCTGTGACGAACACTGAAGCTTTCTTT; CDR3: CASSLGLQDAVTNTEAFF
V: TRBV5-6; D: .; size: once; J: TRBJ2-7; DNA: TGTGCCAGCAGCTGGGGCAGCTACGAGCAGTACTTC; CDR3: CASSWGSYEQYF
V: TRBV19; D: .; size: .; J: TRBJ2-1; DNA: TGTGCCAGTAGTATCACCCGGGATTACAATGAGCAGTTCTTC; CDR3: CASSITRDYNEQFF
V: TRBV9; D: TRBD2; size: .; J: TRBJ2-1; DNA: TGTGCCAGCTCCCCCCTAGCGGGGGGTTACAATGAGCAGTTCTTC; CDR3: CASSPLAGGYNEQFF
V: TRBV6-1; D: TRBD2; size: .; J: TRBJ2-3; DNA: TGTGCCAGCAGTGTTTGGCGGGGACTAGCGGGAGGGCAGGCAGATACGCAGTATTTT; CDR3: CASSVWRGLAGGQADTQYF
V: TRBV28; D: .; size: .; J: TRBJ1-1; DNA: TGTGCCAGCAGTGAGAGGACAGCGAACACTGAAGCTTTCTTT; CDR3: CASSERTANTEAFF
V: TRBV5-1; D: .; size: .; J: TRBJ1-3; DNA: TGCGCCAGCAGCTTGAAAGCGGCTGGAAACACCATATATTTT; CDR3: CASSLKAAGNTIYF
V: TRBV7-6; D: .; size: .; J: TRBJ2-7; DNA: TGTGCCAGCAGCTTAGCGAACAGCTACGAGCAGTACTTC; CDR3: CASSLANSYEQYF
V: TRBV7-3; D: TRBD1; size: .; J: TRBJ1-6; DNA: TGTGCCAGCAGCTCGACAGGGGCAAATTCACCCCTCCACTTT; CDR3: CASSSTGANSPLHF
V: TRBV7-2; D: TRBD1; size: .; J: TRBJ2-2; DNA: TGTGCCAGCACCTCTCAGGGGACAGGACTCACCGGGGAGCTGTTTTTT; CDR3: CASTSQGTGLTGELFF
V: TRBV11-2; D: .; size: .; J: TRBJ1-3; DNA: TGTGCCAGCAGCTCGCTAGGGGTTGGAAACACCATATATTTT; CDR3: CASSSLGVGNTIYF
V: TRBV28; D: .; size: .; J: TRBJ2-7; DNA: TGTGCCAGCAGTTCGACTTATTCGCGGGGATCCTACGAGCAGTACTTC; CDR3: CASSSTYSRGSYEQYF
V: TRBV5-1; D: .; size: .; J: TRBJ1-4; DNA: TGCGCCAGCAGCCCACCGACTGGACAATCTCCCGGTGAAAAACTGTTTTTT; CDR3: CASSPPTGQSPGEKLFF
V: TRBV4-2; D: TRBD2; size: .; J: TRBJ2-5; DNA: TGTGCCAGCAGCCGGGCCGGGACTAGCGGGGGAGAGACCCAGTACTTC; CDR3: CASSRAGTSGGETQYF
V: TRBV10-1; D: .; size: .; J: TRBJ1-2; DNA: TGCGCCACCGAAGTACGGACCGGGGATGGCTACACCTTC; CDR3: CATEVRTGDGYTF
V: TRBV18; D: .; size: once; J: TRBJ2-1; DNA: TGTGCCAGCTCACTAGGCCTTTCCCGGGGGATCCTCTACAATGAGCAGTTCTTC; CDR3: CASSLGLSRGILYNEQFF
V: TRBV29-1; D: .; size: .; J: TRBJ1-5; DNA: TGCAGCGTTGGCCAAGACTCGCGAAGCAATCAGCCCCAGCATTTT; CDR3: CSVGQDSRSNQPQHF
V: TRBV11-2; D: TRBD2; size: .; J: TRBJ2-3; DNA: TGTGCCAGCAGCTTAGCCGGGAGGGCGGTAGATACGCAGTATTTT; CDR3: CASSLAGRAVDTQYF
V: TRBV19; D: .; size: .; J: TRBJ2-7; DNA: TGTGCCAGTAGCGATCAGGGTTTAGGCGAGCAGTACTTC; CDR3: CASSDQGLGEQYF
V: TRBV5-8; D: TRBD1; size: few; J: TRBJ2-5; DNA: TGTGCCAGCAGAAACCGGGACAGGGCCGCGGAGACCCAGTACTTC; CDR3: CASRNRDRAAETQYF
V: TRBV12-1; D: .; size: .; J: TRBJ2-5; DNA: TGTGCCAGCAGCCCCACCGGGACTAGCGGAAGTATAGGGCGAGAGACCCAGTACTTC; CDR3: CASSPTGTSGSIGRETQYF
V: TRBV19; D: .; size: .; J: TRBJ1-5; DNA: TGTGCCAGTAGTCCCGGACAGCCTAGCAATCAGCCCCAGCATTTT; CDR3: CASSPGQPSNQPQHF
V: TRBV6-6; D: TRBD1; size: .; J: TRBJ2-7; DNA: TGTGCCAGCAGTTACACAGGGGCCTACGAGCAGTACTTC; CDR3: CASSYTGAYEQYF
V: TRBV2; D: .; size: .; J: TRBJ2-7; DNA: TGTGCCAGCAGTGACAGGGCATCTAGCTCCTACGAGCAGTACTTC; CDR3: CASSDRASSSYEQYF
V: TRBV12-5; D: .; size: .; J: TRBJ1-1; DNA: TGTGCTAGTGGTTTGGGGGGCCGGACTGAAGCTTTCTTT; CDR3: CASGLGGRTEAFF
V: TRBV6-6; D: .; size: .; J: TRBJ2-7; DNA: TGTGCCAGCAGTTACTATGCCCTCGGCGAGCAGTACTTC; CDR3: CASSYYALGEQYF
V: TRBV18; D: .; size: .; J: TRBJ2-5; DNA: TGTGCCAGCTCACATCCGACAAGGCCTCAAGAGACCCAGTACTTC; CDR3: CASSHPTRPQETQYF
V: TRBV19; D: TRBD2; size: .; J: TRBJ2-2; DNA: TGTGCCAGTAGTGGCGGTCCTAGCGGGGGGACTCCTGGCACCGGGGAGCTGTTTTTT; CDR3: CASSGGPSGGTPGTGELFF
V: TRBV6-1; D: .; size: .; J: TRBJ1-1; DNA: TGTGCCAGCAGTGAAGCAAGGGGTCTCGGTAGGAACACTGAAGCTTTCTTT; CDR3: CASSEARGLGRNTEAFF
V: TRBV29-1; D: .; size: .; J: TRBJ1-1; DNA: TGCAGCGTTGCGGGGGGGGGTCTCAGCACTGAAGCTTTCTTT; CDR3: CSVAGGGLSTEAFF
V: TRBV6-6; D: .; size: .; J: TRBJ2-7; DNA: TGTGCCAGCAAGTCAGGCTACGAGCAGTACTTC; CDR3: CASKSGYEQYF
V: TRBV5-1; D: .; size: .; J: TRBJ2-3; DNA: TGCGCCAGCAGCTTGGAGGAGGGGAGCACAGATACGCAGTATTTT; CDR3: CASSLEEGSTDTQYF
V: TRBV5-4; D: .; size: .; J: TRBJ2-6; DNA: TGTGCCAGCAGCTTGGGGGGGACTCCAGGCTCTGGGGCCAACGTCCTGACTTTC; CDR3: CASSLGGTPGSGANVLTF
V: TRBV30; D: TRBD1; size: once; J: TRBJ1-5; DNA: TGTGCCTGGAGGGGACAGCCGAGCAATCAGCCCCAGCATTTT; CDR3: CAWRGQPSNQPQHF
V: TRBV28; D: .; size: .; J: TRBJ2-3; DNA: TGTGCCAGCAGGCTGGGGCGCAACACAGATACGCAGTATTTT; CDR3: CASRLGRNTDTQYF
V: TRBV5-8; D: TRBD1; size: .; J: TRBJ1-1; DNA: TGTGCCAGCAGCCGCCGCGGGACAGTTATCACTGAAGCTTTCTTT; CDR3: CASSRRGTVITEAFF
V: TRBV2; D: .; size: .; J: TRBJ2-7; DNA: TGTGCCAGCAGTGAAGCTACCGTTTACAGGGTTCAGTACTTC; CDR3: CASSEATVYRVQYF
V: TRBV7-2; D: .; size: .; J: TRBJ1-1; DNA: TGTGCCAGCAGCTTAGGGGTTGGGGGGAGGGGAGCTTTCTTT; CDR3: CASSLGVGGRGAFF